This TCR beta chain originates from a study of cytomegalovirus exposure and HLA in healthy donors. The protocol was immunoSEQ multiplex PCR, while the TCRdb copy is restricted to in-frame clones and leaves out a portion. The table lists 110,000 or so clones, about nine tenths of them singletons. CDR3 length equals 12 residues. Germline values: CDR1 ENHRY, CDR2 SYGVKD. V was shortened by 6 bases and J by 2 bases, with 7 bases between the two germline ends. The TCR comes from a man younger than 35 in good health and CMV-seropositive. The chain combines TRBV10-3 with TRBJ1-1; D not resolved. Sequenced input: PBMCs. CDR3 amino acids: CAISGVNTEAFF. CDR3 bases: TGTGCCATCAGCGGGGTCAACACTGAAGCTTTCTTT.